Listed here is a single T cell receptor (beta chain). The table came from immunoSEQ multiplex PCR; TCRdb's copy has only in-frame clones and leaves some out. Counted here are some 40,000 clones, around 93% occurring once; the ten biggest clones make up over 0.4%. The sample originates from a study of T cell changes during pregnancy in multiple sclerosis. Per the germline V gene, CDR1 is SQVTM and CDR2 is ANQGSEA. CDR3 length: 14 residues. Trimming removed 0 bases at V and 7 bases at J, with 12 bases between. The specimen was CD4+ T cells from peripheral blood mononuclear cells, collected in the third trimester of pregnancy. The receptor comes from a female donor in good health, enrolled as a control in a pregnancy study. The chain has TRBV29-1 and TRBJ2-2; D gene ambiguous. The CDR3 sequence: CSVEDRGLSGELFF. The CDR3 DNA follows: TGCAGCGTTGAAGATCGCGGTCTTAGCGGGGAGCTGTTTTTT.